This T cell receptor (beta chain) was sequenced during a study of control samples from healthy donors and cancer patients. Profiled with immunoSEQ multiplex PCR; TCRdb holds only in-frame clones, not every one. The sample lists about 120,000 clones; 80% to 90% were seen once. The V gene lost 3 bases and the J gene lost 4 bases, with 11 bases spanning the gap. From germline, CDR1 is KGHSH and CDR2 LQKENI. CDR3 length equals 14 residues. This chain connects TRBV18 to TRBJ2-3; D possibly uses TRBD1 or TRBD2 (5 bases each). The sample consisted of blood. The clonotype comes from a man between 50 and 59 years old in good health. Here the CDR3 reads CASSPLRGADTQYF. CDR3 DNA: TGTGCCAGCTCACCCCTGCGAGGGGCAGATACGCAGTATTTT.